The 13 T cell receptor beta chains below come from one sample, sequenced in a study of vaccination effects on CD4 cells after COVID-19. Antigen-specific CD4+ T cells were expanded with viral peptide pools in the ViraFEST assay before sequencing. After less than 11 days in culture, the CD4+ T cells were isolated. Participants each got two BNT162b2 or mRNA-1273 vaccine doses. TCRdb's copy holds only in-frame clones and misses some; the assay was immunoSEQ multiplex PCR. The table lists about 27,000 clones, around four fifths of them singletons, with roughly 1.4% in the top ten. Their antigens are not known. The sample consisted of CD4+ T cells from PBMCs cultured with HCoV-NL63 spike peptides, taken after COVID-19 vaccination. These receptors all come from a human donor who received a COVID-19 vaccine. Some clones in this sample may be carry-over from other donors' samples.

The J gene is TRBJ2-3, the V gene TRBV9; a weak D match, TRBD2 (6 bases). Germline lookup yields CDR1 SGDLS and CDR2 YYNGEE. There are 16 residues in the CDR3. V was clipped by 3 bases and J by 1 base, with 15 bases between them. DNA of the CDR3: TGTGCCAGCAGCGGAGGGAGGCAGGTCCGCACAGATACGCAGTATTTT. It codes for CASSGGRQVRTDTQYF.

This chain links TRBV23-1 with TRBJ2-6; D gene unclear. TRBV23-1 is given ORF status, its function remaining uncertain. The V end was cut by 3 bases, the J end by 9 bases, with 12 bases between. The CDR3 is made up of 14 amino acids. The CDR3 DNA follows: TGCGCCAGCAGTCACTACGGACGGTTCAACGTCCTGACTTTC. Translating it yields CASSHYGRFNVLTF.

V is TRBV5-4 and J is TRBJ2-7; the D gene is possibly TRBD1 (6 bases). Trimming stripped 3 bases from V and 4 bases from J, with 8 bases between. The CDR3 loop spans 12 amino acids. CDR1 is SGHNT, CDR2 YYREEE, per germline (reference sequence). The CDR3 bases are TGTGCCAGCAGCTACACAGGGTACGAGCAGTACGTC. It specifies CASSYTGYEQYV.

The chain combines TRBV7-2 with TRBJ1-2; D remains ambiguous. Trimming cost V 6 bases and J 0 bases, with 8 bases left between them. CDR1 SGHTA and CDR2 FQGNSA come from the germline V gene. The CDR3 totals 13 residues. CDR3 residues: CASSTDPNYGYTF. The CDR3 bases are TGTGCCAGCAGTACGGACCCTAACTATGGCTACACCTTC.

This clone has just a few counts. V gene TRBV3-1 (or the pseudogene TRBV3-2) combines with J gene TRBJ1-3; D is uncertain. The CDR3 covers 16 residues. Germline values: CDR1 LGHDT, CDR2 YNNKEL (reference sequence). V dropped 2 bases and J dropped 0 bases, with 11 bases sitting between them. The CDR3 coding sequence is TGTGCCAGCAGCCAAAACGTTCCTTCCTCTGGAAACACCATATATTTT. Protein sequence: CASSQNVPSSGNTIYF.

The rearrangement links TRBV20-1 to TRBJ2-2; 8 bases are shared with TRBD2. Germline CDR1 and CDR2: DFQATT and SNEGSKA (reference sequence). This CDR3 comprises 16 residues. Trimming at V came to 3 bases and at J to 1 base, leaving 7 bases not matched to a gene. Written as DNA, the CDR3 is TGCAGTGCTAGTGACCGGGGGGGGCAGAACACCGGGGAGCTGTTTTTT. Translation gives CSASDRGGQNTGELFF.

The chain combines TRBV2 with TRBJ2-4, with 16 positions matching TRBD2. Germline CDR1 is SNHLY and CDR2 is FYNNEI. The CDR3 has 19 residues. V lost 5 bases to trimming and J lost 6 bases; unmatched junction nucleotides: 13. CDR3 DNA: TGTGCCAGCAGTAACCCCGGGACTAGCGGGGGGGCGATGTTAAACATTCAGTACTTC. It encodes CASSNPGTSGGAMLNIQYF.

This clone occurred once. The chain couples TRBV19 to TRBJ1-2, with a tentative D call TRBD1 (6 bases). The V end lost 8 bases, the J end lost 0 bases, and 16 bases lay between the germline ends. The CDR3 spans 15 residues. The germline gives CDR1 LNHDA, CDR2 SQIVND (reference sequence). The CDR3 nucleotides are TGTGCCAGTCACCAGGGGACGGGAGCTAACTATGGCTACACCTTC. Encoded protein: CASHQGTGANYGYTF.

This sequence joins TRBV4-3 and TRBJ2-1; 9 bases align to TRBD1. After removal of 3 bases from V and 8 bases from J, the junction contained 2 bases not matched to a gene. The CDR3 has 13 amino acids. Germline V gives CDR1 LGHNA, CDR2 YSLEER. CDR3 region: CASSQDRGYEQFF. The CDR3 nucleotides read TGCGCCAGCAGCCAGGACAGGGGATATGAGCAGTTCTTC.

This chain links TRBV5-1 with TRBJ2-5, with unresolved D. Germline CDR1 reads SGHRS; CDR2 reads YFSETQ. This CDR3 is built from 13 residues. V dropped 1 base and J dropped 5 bases, with 9 bases sitting between them. DNA of the CDR3: TGCGCCAGCAGCTTGTTCCGACTGGAGACCCAGTACTTC. Its protein product is CASSLFRLETQYF.

The chain combines TRBV19 with TRBJ2-5, with D possibly being TRBD2 (6 bases). The V and J ends lost 4 bases and 1 base respectively, with 13 bases between them. CDR1 and CDR2 from the germline V gene are LNHDA and SQIVND (reference sequence). The CDR3 consists of 15 residues. The CDR3 coding sequence is TGTGCCAGTAGTACACCCCGGCGGGGCCAAGAGACCCAGTACTTC. Residues: CASSTPRRGQETQYF.

V usage is TRBV5-6 and J usage is TRBJ1-6, with 7 bases matching TRBD1. Germline CDR1 SGHDT, CDR2 YYEEEE. The V gene end was trimmed by 5 bases and the J gene end by 2 bases; junction bases not matched to a gene: 7. The CDR3 runs 16 residues. This chain's CDR3 is CASSRQGDTYNSPLHF. The CDR3, as DNA: TGTGCCAGCAGTAGACAGGGAGATACCTATAATTCACCCCTCCACTTT. Based on the CDR3 plus reference TRBV5-6 and TRBJ1-6, the full variable domain is DAGVTQSPTHLIKTRGQQVTLRCSPKSGHDTVSWYQQALGQGPQFIFQYYEEEERQRGNFPDRFSGHQFPNYSSELNVNALLLGDSALYLCASSRQGDTYNSPLHFGNGTRLTVT.

The chain joins TRBV5-1 to TRBJ1-1; TRBD1 might be the D (5 bases). With 0 bases removed from V and 0 bases from J, the gap between germline ends came to 9 bases. The CDR3 sequence is 15 residues long. Germline CDR1 is SGHRS and CDR2 is YFSETQ. The CDR3 region is CASSLGGPLNTEAFF. CDR3 coding DNA: TGCGCCAGCAGCTTGGGGGGCCCCCTGAACACTGAAGCTTTCTTT.